These T cell receptor beta chains were read from a single sample in a study of cytomegalovirus exposure and HLA in healthy donors. TCRdb keeps only in-frame clones here, not all; method: immunoSEQ multiplex PCR. Of roughly 180,000 clones listed, about 89% are singletons. Material: PBMCs. The receptor set was obtained from a man aged 25-45 years in good health and CMV-seropositive. CDR3s include the opening cysteine and the closing phenylalanine or tryptophan. Each record gives: D gene, clone size, V gene, J gene, CDR3 DNA, CDR3 protein. The D gene is left open where the match is weak. Clone size is not always given. Where it is, it says once, few, many or a class for expanded clones.

d_gene: NA
abundance: NA
v_gene: TRBV27
j_gene: TRBJ2-1
CDR3nt: TGTGCCAGCAGTTTCGACAGAACCGAATACAATGAGCAGTTCTTC
CDR3aa: CASSFDRTEYNEQFF

d_gene: TRBD1
abundance: NA
v_gene: TRBV28
j_gene: TRBJ1-4
CDR3nt: TGTGCCAGCAGTTTAGTTAGAGGGACAGGGCTTGAAAAACTGTTTTTT
CDR3aa: CASSLVRGTGLEKLFF

d_gene: NA
abundance: NA
v_gene: TRBV2
j_gene: TRBJ1-1
CDR3nt: TGTGCCAGTAGCTCCGCGGGCCTGGGGACTGAAGCTTTCTTT
CDR3aa: CASSSAGLGTEAFF

d_gene: NA
abundance: NA
v_gene: TRBV28
j_gene: TRBJ2-7
CDR3nt: TGTGCCAGCAGAGTTAAGGGATCCTACGAGCAGTACTTC
CDR3aa: CASRVKGSYEQYF

d_gene: NA
abundance: NA
v_gene: TRBV7-9
j_gene: TRBJ1-2
CDR3nt: TGTGCCAGCAGCTTAGGGGCCTATGGCTACACCTTC
CDR3aa: CASSLGAYGYTF

d_gene: NA
abundance: NA
v_gene: TRBV28
j_gene: TRBJ2-7
CDR3nt: TGTGCCAGCAGTTTATTGTACGAGCAGTACTTC
CDR3aa: CASSLLYEQYF

d_gene: NA
abundance: NA
v_gene: TRBV27
j_gene: TRBJ1-1
CDR3nt: TGTGCCACCAGGCCTGACATGCTGAACACTGAAGCTTTCTTT
CDR3aa: CATRPDMLNTEAFF

d_gene: NA
abundance: few
v_gene: TRBV7-3
j_gene: TRBJ1-6
CDR3nt: TGTGCCAGCAGGGTCTCCGGACAGACAAATTCACCCCTCCACTTT
CDR3aa: CASRVSGQTNSPLHF

d_gene: TRBD2
abundance: NA
v_gene: TRBV5-4
j_gene: TRBJ2-1
CDR3nt: TGTGCCAGCAGCCCCGGGACTAGCGGGAGTTATGAGCAGTTCTTC
CDR3aa: CASSPGTSGSYEQFF

d_gene: NA
abundance: NA
v_gene: TRBV28
j_gene: TRBJ2-2
CDR3nt: TGTGCCAGCAGCCGATCCGGGGAGCTGTTTTTT
CDR3aa: CASSRSGELFF

d_gene: NA
abundance: NA
v_gene: TRBV6-5
j_gene: TRBJ2-7
CDR3nt: TGTGCCAGCAGCCCTGGACGGCGCTACGAGCAGTACTTC
CDR3aa: CASSPGRRYEQYF

d_gene: TRBD1
abundance: few
v_gene: TRBV4-1
j_gene: TRBJ1-1
CDR3nt: TGCGCCAGCAGCCGACAGGGGAACACTGAAGCTTTCTTT
CDR3aa: CASSRQGNTEAFF

d_gene: NA
abundance: few
v_gene: TRBV7-9
j_gene: TRBJ2-1
CDR3nt: TGTGCCAGCAGCCCTCCCGGCGACTCAGGCCGAGAGCAGTTCTTC
CDR3aa: CASSPPGDSGREQFF

d_gene: NA
abundance: NA
v_gene: TRBV6-1
j_gene: TRBJ2-7
CDR3nt: TGTGCCAGCAGTGAATTACAGATTCACTCCTACGAGCAGTACTTC
CDR3aa: CASSELQIHSYEQYF

d_gene: NA
abundance: NA
v_gene: TRBV15
j_gene: TRBJ1-3
CDR3nt: TGTGCCACCAGCCCACTGGGGGGAGGAAACACCATATATTTT
CDR3aa: CATSPLGGGNTIYF

d_gene: TRBD1
abundance: NA
v_gene: TRBV19
j_gene: TRBJ1-6
CDR3nt: TGTGCCAGTAGGGAGACAGGGGCGAATAATTCACCCCTCCACTTT
CDR3aa: CASRETGANNSPLHF

d_gene: TRBD2
abundance: NA
v_gene: TRBV5-1
j_gene: TRBJ2-2
CDR3nt: TGCGCCAGCAGCAAACTAGCGGGAGAGGGAACCGGGGAGCTGTTTTTT
CDR3aa: CASSKLAGEGTGELFF

d_gene: NA
abundance: NA
v_gene: TRBV7-9
j_gene: TRBJ2-2
CDR3nt: TGTGCCAGCAGCCGACGTGGGGGTGAGAACACCGGGGAGCTGTTTTTT
CDR3aa: CASSRRGGENTGELFF

d_gene: NA
abundance: NA
v_gene: TRBV6-5
j_gene: TRBJ2-7
CDR3nt: TGTGCCAGCAGTTACGGTCAGGGAGCCTACGAGCAGTACTTC
CDR3aa: CASSYGQGAYEQYF

d_gene: NA
abundance: once
v_gene: TRBV5-6
j_gene: TRBJ2-1
CDR3nt: TGTGCCAGCAGCCCCTCGGAGGTTGGTGAGCAGTTCTTC
CDR3aa: CASSPSEVGEQFF

d_gene: NA
abundance: once
v_gene: TRBV30
j_gene: TRBJ2-2
CDR3nt: TGTGCCTGGAGTATCGAAAGGCCCCGGGAGCTGTTTTTT
CDR3aa: CAWSIERPRELFF

d_gene: TRBD1
abundance: NA
v_gene: TRBV7-9
j_gene: TRBJ2-1
CDR3nt: TGTGCCAGCAGCCCCACAGGGGATGAGCAGTTCTTC
CDR3aa: CASSPTGDEQFF